Below, 5 T cell receptor beta chains from the same sample are listed, as sequenced in a study of T cell responses to AZD1222 COVID-19 vaccine (dated by TCRdb to the early 2020s). According to the study, the label for this sample's time point signals: about 28 days (+/-7) after the second vaccine dose. Receptor libraries were prepared by the immunoSEQ multiplex PCR assay. In its TCRdb copy, this immuneACCESS table keeps in-frame sequences only and misses some clones. Where compared with another copy, unresolved V genes explain less than half of these, and the others have no known cause. In all, the sample holds 57,000 or so clones, and around three quarters of those were seen once. Jointly, the top ten make up roughly 3.5% of the sample. The source was peripheral blood, collected 28 days after the second AZD1222 dose. The receptor source for this set is an adult who received the AZD1222 COVID-19 vaccine.

This clone was detected only once. V and J are TRBV30 and TRBJ2-2; D is unresolved. The germline V gene encodes CDR1 GTSNPN and CDR2 SVGIG (reference sequence). The ends were cut back, 4 bases at V and 4 bases at J, with 4 bases in the middle. CDR3 size: 11 residues. Here the CDR3 DNA reads TGTGCCTGGACCGGCACCGGGGAGCTGTTTTTT. Translation gives CAWTGTGELFF.

The chain has TRBV4-3 and TRBJ1-1; D might be TRBD1 (5 bases). Trimming shortened V by 1 base and J by 4 bases, and 19 bases separated the two germline ends. Germline V gene sequence: CDR1 LGHNA, CDR2 YSLEER. The CDR3 extends over 17 amino acids. The CDR3 DNA follows: TGCGCCAGCAGCCAAGCGAGCGGCTGGGGGATCCGCACTGAAGCTTTCTTT. It yields the protein CASSQASGWGIRTEAFF.

This clone is a singleton in its sample. The V and J genes are TRBV3-1 (or the pseudogene TRBV3-2) and TRBJ1-1, with D maybe TRBD1 (5 bases). The germline V gene has CDR1 LGHDT and CDR2 YNNKEL (reference sequence). The CDR3 is made up of 13 amino acids. The V gene lost 1 base and the J gene lost 3 bases, with 6 bases spanning the gap. CDR3 coding DNA: TGTGCCAGCAGCCAAGGAGGGGACACTGAAGCTTTCTTT. This codes for CASSQGGDTEAFF.

The chain employs TRBV9 and TRBJ2-7, with D possibly called TRBD1 or TRBD2 (7 bases each). The CDR3 spans 14 residues. Trimming shortened V by 0 bases and J by 4 bases, and 11 bases separated the two germline ends. In germline, CDR1 is SGDLS, CDR2 YYNGEE. The CDR3: CASSVGQGGYEQYF. The CDR3 bases are TGTGCCAGCAGCGTAGGGCAGGGGGGGTACGAGCAGTACTTC.

This clone was picked up a small number of times. The chain joins TRBV2 to TRBJ2-5, with D unclear. This CDR3 region has 11 residues. Trimming took off 6 bases at V and 5 bases at J, with 7 bases between the two ends. Germline values: CDR1 SNHLY, CDR2 FYNNEI. The CDR3 nucleotides read TGTGCCAGCAGACAAGGCGAGACCCAGTACTTC. Translating gives CASRQGETQYF.